This T cell receptor (beta chain) was sequenced for a study of spatial heterogeneity in lung cancer. Study-wide context: Consistent detection of more beta-chain than alpha-chain sequences was observed. Each distinct TCR and UMI combination averaged more than ten appearances in raw reads.

The time point here: sample taken at primary tumor resection. Tumor, nontumor lung or frozen PBMC supplied whole RNA, sequenced without sorting. The CDR3 contains 14 residues. Looked up from germline, CDR1 is SQVTM and CDR2 is ANQGSEA. V lost 4 bases and J lost 6, with 17 bases in between. In TCRdb, the 5' RACE reads were re-called with MiXCR into one record per CDR3 protein. This repertoire includes about 88 distinct CDR3 sequences. Concerning this clonotype: Because the library targeted alpha chains, this beta chain is an off-target read whose size means little.

The origin of this receptor is a male donor with early-stage non-small cell lung cancer. Sample: normal lung tissue next to the tumor, taken at surgery. V gene TRBV29-1 combines with J gene TRBJ2-3, with D maybe TRBD2 (6 bases). The CDR3 loop is CSVAGSIDGDTQYF. CDR3 sequence (DNA): TGCAGCGTTGCCGGGAGCATCGATGGGGATACGCAGTATTTT.